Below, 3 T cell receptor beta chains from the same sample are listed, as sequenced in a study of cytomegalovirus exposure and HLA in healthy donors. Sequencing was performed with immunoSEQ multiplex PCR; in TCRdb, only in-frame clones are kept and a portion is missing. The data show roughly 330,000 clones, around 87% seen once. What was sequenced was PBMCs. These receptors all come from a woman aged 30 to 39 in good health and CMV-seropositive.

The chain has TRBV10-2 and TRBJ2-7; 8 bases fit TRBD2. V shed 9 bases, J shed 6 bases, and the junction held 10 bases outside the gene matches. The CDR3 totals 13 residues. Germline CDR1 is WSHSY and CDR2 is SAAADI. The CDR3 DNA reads TGCGCCAGTCGCGGACTAGCCCCGCGCGAGCAGTACTTC. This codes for CASRGLAPREQYF.

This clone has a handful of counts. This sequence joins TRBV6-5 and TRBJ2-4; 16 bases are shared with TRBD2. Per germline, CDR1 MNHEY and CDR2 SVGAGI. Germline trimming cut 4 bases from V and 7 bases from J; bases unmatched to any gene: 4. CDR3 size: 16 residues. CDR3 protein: CASSFGTSGRANIQYF. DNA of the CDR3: TGTGCCAGCAGTTTCGGGACTAGCGGGAGGGCCAACATTCAGTACTTC.

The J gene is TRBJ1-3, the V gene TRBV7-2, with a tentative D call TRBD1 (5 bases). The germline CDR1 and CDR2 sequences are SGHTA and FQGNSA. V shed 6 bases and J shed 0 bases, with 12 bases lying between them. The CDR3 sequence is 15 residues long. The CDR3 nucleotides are TGTGCCAGCAGACTACAGGCTAACTCTGGAAACACCATATATTTT. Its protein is CASRLQANSGNTIYF. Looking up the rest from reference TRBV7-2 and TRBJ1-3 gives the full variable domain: GAGVSQSPSNKVTEKGKDVELRCDPISGHTALYWYRQSLGQGLEFLIYFQGNSAPDKSGLPSDRFSAERTGGSVSTLTIQRTQQEDSAVYLCASRLQANSGNTIYFGEGSWLTVV.